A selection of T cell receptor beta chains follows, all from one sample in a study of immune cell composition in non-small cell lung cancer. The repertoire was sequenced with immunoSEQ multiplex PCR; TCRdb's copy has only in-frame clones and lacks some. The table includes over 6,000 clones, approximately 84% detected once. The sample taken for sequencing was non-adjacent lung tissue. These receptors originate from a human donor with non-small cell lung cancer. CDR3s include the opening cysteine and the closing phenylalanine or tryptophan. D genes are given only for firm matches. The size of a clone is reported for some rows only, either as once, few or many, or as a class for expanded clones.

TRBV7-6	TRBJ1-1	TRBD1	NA	CASSLEVGQGGEAFF	TGTGCCAGCAGCTTAGAGGTTGGGCAGGGGGGCGAAGCTTTCTTT
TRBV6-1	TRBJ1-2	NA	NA	CASSDGRGDIYGYTF	TGTGCCAGCAGTGATGGTCGCGGGGATATCTATGGCTACACCTTC
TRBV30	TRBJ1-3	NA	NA	CAWPGQYSGNTIYF	TGTGCCTGGCCGGGGCAGTACTCTGGAAACACCATATATTTT
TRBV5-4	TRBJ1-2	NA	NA	CASSVSGAGGYTF	TGTGCCAGCAGCGTATCGGGGGCCGGTGGCTACACCTTC
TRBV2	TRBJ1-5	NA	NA	CASRVGQPQHF	TGTGCCAGCAGGGTGGGTCAGCCCCAGCATTTT
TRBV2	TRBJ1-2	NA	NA	CASSEALRGHSNYGYTF	TGTGCCAGCAGTGAAGCGCTTCGAGGACACTCTAACTATGGCTACACCTTC
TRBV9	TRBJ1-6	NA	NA	CASSRQDSPLHF	TGTGCCAGCAGCAGACAGGATTCACCCCTCCACTTT
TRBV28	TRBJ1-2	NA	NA	CASRPGVRRNGYTF	TGTGCCAGCAGGCCTGGCGTGAGGCGGAATGGCTACACCTTC
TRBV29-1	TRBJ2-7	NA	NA	CSVQRMGRGYEQYF	TGCAGCGTTCAACGTATGGGCAGAGGCTACGAGCAGTACTTC
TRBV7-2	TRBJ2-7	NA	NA	CASSLGRGGSYEQYF	TGTGCCAGCAGCCTTGGAAGGGGGGGCTCCTACGAGCAGTACTTC
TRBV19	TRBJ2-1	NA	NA	CASSNLAHSYNEQFF	TGTGCCAGTAGTAATCTAGCGCACTCCTACAATGAGCAGTTCTTC
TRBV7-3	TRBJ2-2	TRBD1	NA	CASSSRTGANTGELFF	TGTGCCAGCAGCTCCAGGACAGGGGCGAACACCGGGGAGCTGTTTTTT
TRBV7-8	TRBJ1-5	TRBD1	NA	CASSVHGQGSNQPQHF	TGTGCCAGCAGCGTGCATGGACAGGGGAGCAATCAGCCCCAGCATTTT
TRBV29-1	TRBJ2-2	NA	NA	CSVDTPTGELFF	TGCAGCGTTGACACTCCCACCGGGGAGCTGTTTTTT
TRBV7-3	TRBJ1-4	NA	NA	CASSFGQGSNEKLFF	TGTGCCAGCAGCTTCGGGCAGGGTTCTAATGAAAAACTGTTTTTT
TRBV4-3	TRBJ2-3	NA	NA	CASSQDPPFRGDTQYF	TGCGCCAGCAGCCAAGATCCTCCTTTTAGAGGAGATACGCAGTATTTT
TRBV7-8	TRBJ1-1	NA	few	CASSLAGGGAEAFF	TGTGCCAGCAGCTTAGCAGGTGGGGGGGCTGAAGCTTTCTTT
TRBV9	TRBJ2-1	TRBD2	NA	CASSASSLTSEHNEQFF	TGTGCCAGCAGCGCCTCTAGCTTAACTAGCGAGCACAATGAGCAGTTCTTC
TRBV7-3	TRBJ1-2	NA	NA	CASSLWGGGYTF	TGTGCCAGCAGCTTATGGGGGGGTGGCTACACCTTC
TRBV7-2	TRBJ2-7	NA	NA	CASSLVVQYEQYF	TGTGCCAGCAGCTTAGTTGTCCAATACGAGCAGTACTTC
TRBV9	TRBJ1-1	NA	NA	CASSVGGGRNTEAFF	TGTGCCAGCAGCGTAGGGGGTGGGAGGAACACTGAAGCTTTCTTT
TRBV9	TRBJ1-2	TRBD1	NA	CASSVSVVEGAFSARSGYTF	TGTGCCAGCAGCGTATCCGTTGTGGAGGGGGCGTTTTCGGCCAGAAGTGGCTACACCTTC
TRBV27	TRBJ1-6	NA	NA	CASSRGWDNSPLHF	TGTGCCAGCAGTCGAGGGTGGGATAATTCACCCCTCCACTTT
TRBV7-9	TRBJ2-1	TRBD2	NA	CASSLTAGDYNEQFF	TGTGCCAGCAGCTTAACAGCGGGGGATTACAATGAGCAGTTCTTC
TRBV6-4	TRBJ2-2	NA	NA	CASSERSQGYGELFF	TGTGCCAGCAGTGAGAGGTCCCAGGGTTACGGGGAGCTGTTTTTT
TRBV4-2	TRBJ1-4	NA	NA	CASSRQVDRSDEKLFF	TGTGCCAGCAGCCGCCAAGTAGACAGGTCGGATGAAAAACTGTTTTTT
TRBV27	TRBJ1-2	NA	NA	CASSQKGVDYGYTF	TGTGCCAGCAGTCAAAAGGGGGTCGACTATGGCTACACCTTC
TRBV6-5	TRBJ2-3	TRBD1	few	CASSTQGQSTDTQYF	TGTGCCAGCAGCACACAGGGACAGAGCACAGATACGCAGTATTTT
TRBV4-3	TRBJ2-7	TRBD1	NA	CASSQEEPGGYEQYF	TGCGCCAGCAGCCAAGAGGAACCAGGGGGTTACGAGCAGTACTTC